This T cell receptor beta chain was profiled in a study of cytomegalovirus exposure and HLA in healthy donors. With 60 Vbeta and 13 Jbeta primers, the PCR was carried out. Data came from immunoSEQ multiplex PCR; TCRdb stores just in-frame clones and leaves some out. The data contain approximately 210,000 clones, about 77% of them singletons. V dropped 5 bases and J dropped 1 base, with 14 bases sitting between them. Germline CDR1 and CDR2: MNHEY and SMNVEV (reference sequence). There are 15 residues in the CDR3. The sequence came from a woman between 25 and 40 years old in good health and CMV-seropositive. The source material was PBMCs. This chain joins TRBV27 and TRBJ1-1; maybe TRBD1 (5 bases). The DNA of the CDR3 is TGTGCCAGCAGTCTAAGGACACCCTGGAACACTGAAGCTTTCTTT. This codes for CASSLRTPWNTEAFF.